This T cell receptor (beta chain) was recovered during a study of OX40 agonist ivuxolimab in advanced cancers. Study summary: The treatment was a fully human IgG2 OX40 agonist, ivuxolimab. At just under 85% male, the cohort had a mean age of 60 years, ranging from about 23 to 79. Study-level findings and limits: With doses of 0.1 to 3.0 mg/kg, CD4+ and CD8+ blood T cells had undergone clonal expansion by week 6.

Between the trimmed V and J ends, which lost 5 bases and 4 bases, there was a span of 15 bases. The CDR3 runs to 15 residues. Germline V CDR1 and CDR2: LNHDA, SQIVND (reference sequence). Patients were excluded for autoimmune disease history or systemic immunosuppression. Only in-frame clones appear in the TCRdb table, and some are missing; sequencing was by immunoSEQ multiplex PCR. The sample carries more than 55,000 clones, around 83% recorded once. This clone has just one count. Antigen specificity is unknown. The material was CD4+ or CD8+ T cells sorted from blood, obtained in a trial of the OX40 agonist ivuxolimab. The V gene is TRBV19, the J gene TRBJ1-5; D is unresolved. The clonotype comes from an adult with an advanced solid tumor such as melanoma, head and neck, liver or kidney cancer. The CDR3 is CASSLDLARNQPQHF. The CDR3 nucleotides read TGTGCCAGTAGTCTCGACCTGGCCCGAAATCAGCCCCAGCATTTT.